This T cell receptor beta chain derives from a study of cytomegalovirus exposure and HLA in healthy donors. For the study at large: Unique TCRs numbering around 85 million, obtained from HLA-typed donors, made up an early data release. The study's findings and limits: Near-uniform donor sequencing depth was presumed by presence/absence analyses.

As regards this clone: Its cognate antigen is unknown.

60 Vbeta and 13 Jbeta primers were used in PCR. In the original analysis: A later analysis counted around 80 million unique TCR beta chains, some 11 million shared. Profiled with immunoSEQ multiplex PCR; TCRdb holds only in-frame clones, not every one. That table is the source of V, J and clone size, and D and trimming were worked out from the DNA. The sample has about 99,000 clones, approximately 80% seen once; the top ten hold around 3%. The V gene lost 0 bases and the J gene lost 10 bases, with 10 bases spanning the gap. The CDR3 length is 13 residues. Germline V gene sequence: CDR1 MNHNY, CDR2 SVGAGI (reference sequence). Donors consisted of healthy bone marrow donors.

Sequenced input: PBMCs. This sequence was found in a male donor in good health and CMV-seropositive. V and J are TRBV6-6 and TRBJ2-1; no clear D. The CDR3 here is CASSYSTPLEQFF. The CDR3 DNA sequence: TGTGCCAGCAGTTACTCAACACCCCTGGAGCAGTTCTTC.